The entry below describes one T cell receptor beta chain. Its specificity is unknown. This CDR3 comprises 15 residues. Germline CDR1 reads SGHKS; CDR2 reads YYEKEE (reference sequence). Trimming removed 2 bases from V and 1 base from J, with 10 bases in between. This specimen comes from a study of chemoradiotherapy in HPV16-positive cancers. The table came from immunoSEQ multiplex PCR; TCRdb's copy has only in-frame clones and leaves some out. The sample consists of roughly 12,000 clones, less than 75% of them appearing once. Whole-study findings and limits: The functional HPV-specific definition rests on just a couple of HPV16-positive patients.

The biological material was taken from a patient who underwent chemoradiotherapy. The sequence was collected from a human donor with HPV-associated anogenital cancer. The genes are TRBV5-5 and TRBJ2-1; D call uncertain. The CDR3: CASSFKQPSYNEQFF. The CDR3 DNA follows: TGTGCCAGCAGCTTCAAGCAGCCTTCCTACAATGAGCAGTTCTTC. The variable domain in full, with the rest retrieved from reference TRBV5-5 and TRBJ2-1, is DAGVTQSPTHLIKTRGQQVTLRCSPISGHKSVSWYQQVLGQGPQFIFQYYEKEERGRGNFPDRFSARQFPNYSSELNVNALLLGDSALYLCASSFKQPSYNEQFFGPGTRLTVL.